Following are 14 T cell receptor beta chains from one sample sequenced in a study of blood T cell repertoires in COVID-19. Repertoires were generated with immunoSEQ multiplex PCR, while TCRdb's copy carries only in-frame clones and drops some. This sample carries 150,000 to 200,000 clones, roughly 84% of them seen once, and the ten largest clones take roughly 8%. The sample was PBMCs or T cells enriched from blood (not recorded which). The receptors derive from a woman aged 50 to 60 who had recovered from COVID-19.

The CDR3 coding sequence is TGTGCCAGCAGCGACAGGGGACAAACCTACGAGCAGTACTTC. Translation gives CASSDRGQTYEQYF. This chain links TRBV2 with TRBJ2-7; 8 nucleotides agree with TRBD1. The CDR3 sequence is 14 residues long. V lost 6 bases and J lost 2; bases outside the gene matches: 6. CDR1 and CDR2 from the germline V gene are SNHLY and FYNNEI.

This clone was counted once. This chain uses TRBV5-1 with TRBJ2-1; 8 bases match TRBD2. This CDR3 comprises 16 residues. Germline CDR1 and CDR2: SGHRS and YFSETQ. The ends lost 4 bases at V and 6 bases at J; junction bases unmatched: 12. The CDR3 is CASSHYGLAASNEQFF. In nucleotides, the CDR3 is TGCGCCAGCAGCCACTACGGACTAGCAGCCTCCAATGAGCAGTTCTTC.

The J gene is TRBJ2-7, the V gene TRBV5-4, with 7 bases identical to TRBD1. The CDR3 is made up of 13 amino acids. Germline CDR1 reads SGHNT; CDR2 reads YYREEE (reference sequence). J was trimmed by 3 bases and V by 1 base; bases with no gene match: 1. In nucleotides, the CDR3 is TGTGCCAGCAGCTTGAACAGGGGCTACGAGCAGTACTTC. Translation: CASSLNRGYEQYF.

The genes are TRBV9 and TRBJ1-2; D gene unclear. This CDR3 spans 15 amino acids. With 0 bases removed from V and 4 bases from J, the gap between germline ends came to 13 bases. Per the germline V gene, CDR1 is SGDLS and CDR2 is YYNGEE. Here the CDR3 reads CASSVDDGIGYGYTF. Here the CDR3 DNA reads TGTGCCAGCAGCGTAGATGATGGTATCGGCTATGGCTACACCTTC.

This clone appeared once. The chain employs TRBV27 and TRBJ1-4; 9 bases line up with TRBD1. Losses at the gene ends were 3 bases for V and 13 bases for J; bases not matched to a gene: 9. CDR1 and CDR2 from the germline V gene are MNHEY and SMNVEV (reference sequence). CDR3 length equals 14 residues. CDR3 protein: CASSFSGGQGSLFF. DNA for the CDR3: TGTGCCAGCAGTTTCTCGGGGGGACAGGGTTCACTGTTTTTT.

The chain carries TRBV5-4 and TRBJ1-2, with 10 nucleotides matching TRBD1. Germline V lookup: CDR1 SGHNT, CDR2 YYREEE (reference sequence). CDR3 size: 13 residues. With 4 bases clipped from V and 7 bases from J, the junction kept 4 bases outside the gene matches. The CDR3 loop is CASSVTGGVGYTF. CDR3 nucleotides: TGTGCCAGCAGCGTGACAGGGGGCGTTGGCTACACCTTC.

The V gene is TRBV29-1, the J gene TRBJ2-3; weak D call: TRBD2 (5 bases). V was cut by 6 bases and J by 2 bases, with 18 bases left in between. This CDR3 region has 15 residues. CDR1 and CDR2 (germline): SQVTM, ANQGSEA. CDR3 in amino acids: CSVRLSSPPTDTQYF. DNA for the CDR3: TGCAGCGTCAGACTAAGCAGCCCACCCACAGATACGCAGTATTTT.

The chain carries TRBV7-8 and TRBJ1-3; no definite D call. The CDR3 runs 14 residues. The germline V gene has CDR1 SGHVS and CDR2 FQNEAQ. Trimming cost V 4 bases and J 0 bases, with 7 bases left between them. The CDR3 spells CASSSVFSGNTIYF. The CDR3 DNA follows: TGTGCCAGCAGCTCGGTCTTCTCTGGAAACACCATATATTTT. Full variable domain (missing parts from reference TRBV7-8 and TRBJ1-3): GAGVSQSPRYKVAKRGQDVALRCDPISGHVSLFWYQQALGQGPEFLTYFQNEAQLDKSGLPSDRFFAERPEGSVSTLKIQRTQQEDSAVYLCASSSVFSGNTIYFGEGSWLTVV.

The chain links TRBV6-1 to TRBJ2-2; tentative D call: TRBD1 (6 bases). The CDR3 has 14 amino acids. CDR1 and CDR2 (germline): MNHNS, SASEGT. Trimming removed 1 base at V and 6 bases at J, with 9 bases between. Here the CDR3 reads CASSEDRAAGELFF. DNA of the CDR3: TGTGCCAGCAGTGAAGACAGGGCGGCCGGGGAGCTGTTTTTT.

The genes are TRBV20-1 and TRBJ2-3, with 10 positions matching TRBD2. The CDR3 has 15 residues. The germline CDR1 and CDR2 sequences are DFQATT and SNEGSKA (reference sequence). V shed 3 bases and J 7 bases; nucleotides not matched to a gene: 10. CDR3: CSASILAGVANTQYF. The CDR3 DNA is TGCAGTGCTAGTATCCTAGCGGGAGTGGCCAATACGCAGTATTTT.

The chain links TRBV7-2 to TRBJ2-1; 14 bases map to TRBD2. V trimming: 5 bases; J trimming: 7 bases; junction bases outside the gene matches: 4. Germline loops: CDR1 SGHTA, CDR2 FQGNSA. The CDR3 contains 15 residues. The CDR3 coding sequence is TGTGCCAGCAGCCGGACTAGCGGGAGGTTGAATGAGCAGTTCTTC. This gives the protein CASSRTSGRLNEQFF.

The V call is TRBV10-1, the J call TRBJ2-2; TRBD1 matches 8 bases. Germline CDR1 and CDR2: WNHNN and SYGVQD (reference sequence). This CDR3 region has 16 residues. V gave up 10 bases and J gave up 4 bases; unmatched junction bases: 14. The CDR3, as DNA: TGCGCCATCCCCTTCTTTTGGACAGGGAGCACCGGGGAGCTGTTTTTT. Translation gives CAIPFFWTGSTGELFF.

V usage is TRBV12-3 or TRBV12-4 and J usage is TRBJ1-1; D not resolved. The V and J ends lost 7 bases and 10 bases respectively, with 19 bases between them. The CDR3 length is 13 residues. DNA of the CDR3: TGTGCCAGCACAACTCCTTCCTTTACGGGAGCTTTCTTT. This gives the protein CASTTPSFTGAFF.

The chain links TRBV11-2 to TRBJ2-3, with no clear D. V was cut by 3 bases and J by 2 bases, with 12 bases left in between. The CDR3 sequence is 15 residues long. Germline-derived CDR1 and CDR2 are SGHAT and FQNNGV. For the CDR3, the DNA is TGTGCCAGCAGCTTGAAAATCGGTGCCACAGATACGCAGTATTTT. Translation: CASSLKIGATDTQYF. Drawing the rest from reference TRBV11-2 and TRBJ2-3, the complete variable domain is EAGVAQSPRYKIIEKRQSVAFWCNPISGHATLYWYQQILGQGPKLLIQFQNNGVVDDSQLPKDRFSAERLKGVDSTLKIQPAKLEDSAVYLCASSLKIGATDTQYFGPGTRLTVL.